The clone carrying this T cell receptor beta chain has ten or more counts. The sample originates from a study of identical twins. Each CDR3 protein is one row after TCRdb ran MiXCR on the 5' RACE reads. Of around 680,000 distinct CDR3 sequences listed, around 8.6% are singletons. Germline V lookup: CDR1 LGHDT, CDR2 YNNKEL (reference sequence). Trimming pared 1 base from V and 7 bases from J, leaving 11 bases between. The CDR3 runs 14 residues. These data also formed part of another study, on yellow fever vaccine responses in identical twins. This second study notes: After vaccination, twins' T cell response reportedly seemed partly convergent, partly personalized.

This clonotype was sampled from a woman younger than 30 in good health. V and J are TRBV3-1 and TRBJ1-5, with D possibly being TRBD1 (5 bases). Sequencing input: PBMCs. The DNA for the CDR3 is TGTGCCAGCAGCCAAGGCCAGGGTATACAGCCCCAGCATTTT. Translation gives CASSQGQGIQPQHF.